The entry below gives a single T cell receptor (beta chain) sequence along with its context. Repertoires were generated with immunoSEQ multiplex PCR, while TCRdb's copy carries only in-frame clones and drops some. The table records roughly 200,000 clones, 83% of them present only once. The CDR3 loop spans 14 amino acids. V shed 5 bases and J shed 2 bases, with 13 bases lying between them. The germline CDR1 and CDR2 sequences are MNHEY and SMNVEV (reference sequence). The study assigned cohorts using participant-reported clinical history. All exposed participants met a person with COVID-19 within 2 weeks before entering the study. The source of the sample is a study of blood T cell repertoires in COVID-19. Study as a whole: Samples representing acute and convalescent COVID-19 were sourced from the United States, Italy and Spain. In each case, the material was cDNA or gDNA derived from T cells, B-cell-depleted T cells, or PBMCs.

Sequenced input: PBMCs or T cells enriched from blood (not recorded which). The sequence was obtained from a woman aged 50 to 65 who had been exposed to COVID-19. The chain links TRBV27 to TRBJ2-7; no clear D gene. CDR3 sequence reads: CASSTRVSAYEQYF. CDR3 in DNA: TGTGCCAGCAGTACTCGGGTGTCGGCCTACGAGCAGTACTTC.